The sequence of this T cell receptor (beta chain) was determined in a study of untreated major depressive disorder. Method: immunoSEQ multiplex PCR; TCRdb's copy keeps in-frame clones and lacks some. The sample records approximately 24,000 clones, about 89% being singletons. Comment on this clone: The antigen is unknown.

General study results and limits: CD4+ T cells from depressed patients used TRBV05-01 (Vbeta 5.1) more often than controls.

Germline trimming cut 0 bases from V and 1 base from J; bases unmatched to any gene: 2. The germline V gene has CDR1 SGHRS and CDR2 YFSETQ. This CDR3 region has 16 residues. This rearrangement joins TRBV5-1 to TRBJ2-3; TRBD1 aligns across 10 bases. The sequence came from a woman aged 25 to 39 with major depressive disorder. Material: CD4+ T cells from PBMCs. In nucleotides, the CDR3 is TGCGCCAGCAGCTTGGAAGGGACAGGGGGCACAGATACGCAGTATTTT. Its protein product is CASSLEGTGGTDTQYF.